This T cell receptor (beta chain) was recovered during a study of blood T cells in healthy people across ages. Using a J-beta primer mix together with a sample-barcoded 5' primer, a second PCR was run for roughly 6 to 12 cycles. TCRdb re-derived calls from the 5' RACE reads in MiXCR, one entry per CDR3 protein. The sample lists approximately 810,000 distinct CDR3 sequences, under 35% seen once, with approximately 15% in the top ten. This clonotype was sampled from a woman aged 80 or older in good health. The specimen was blood.

The CDR3 loop reads CSVRGIPDYGYTF. DNA of the CDR3: TGCAGCGTTAGGGGCATTCCGGACTATGGCTACACCTTC. This chain uses TRBV29-1 with TRBJ1-2; D is possibly TRBD1 (5 bases). Germline V gene data show CDR1 as SQVTM and CDR2 as ANQGSEA. CDR3 length: 13 residues. The V and J ends lost 5 bases and 3 bases respectively, with 13 bases between them.